The 18 T cell receptor beta chains presented below share a single source sample, sequenced in a study of cytomegalovirus exposure and HLA in healthy donors. Primers: 60 Vbeta forward and 13 Jbeta reverse. Clones were read by immunoSEQ multiplex PCR, and TCRdb kept only the in-frame ones, dropping some. The repertoire consists of about 78,000 clones, with around 80% occurring once and the leading ten covering 20% to 30%. The sample consisted of PBMCs. All receptors come from a woman between 50 and 59 years old in good health and CMV-seropositive.

The rearrangement links TRBV6-4 to TRBJ2-1; D not certain. With 10 bases removed from V and 7 bases from J, the gap between germline ends came to 20 bases. Germline V gene lookup returns CDR1 MRHNA and CDR2 SNTAGT. The CDR3 covers 14 residues. CDR3 protein: CATQAATLRNEQFF. As DNA, the CDR3 is TGTGCCACCCAAGCTGCGACGTTGAGGAATGAGCAGTTCTTC.

This clone was counted a single time. The rearrangement joins TRBV6-1 to TRBJ1-2; weak D call: TRBD1 (5 bases). CDR1 and CDR2 from the germline V gene are MNHNS and SASEGT. Trimming stripped 1 base from V and 5 bases from J, with 14 bases between. CDR3 length: 15 amino acids. The CDR3 region has the DNA TGTGCCAGCAGTGAAGGGGGGGGTATGAATTATGGCTACACCTTC. This encodes CASSEGGGMNYGYTF.

The rearrangement links TRBV19 to TRBJ1-1, with 9 bases lining up with TRBD1. The ends lost 3 bases at V and 4 bases at J; junction bases unmatched: 12. The CDR3 covers 17 residues. Per germline, CDR1 LNHDA and CDR2 SQIVND (reference sequence). CDR3 protein: CASSILGQGSSSTEAFF. CDR3 sequence (DNA): TGTGCCAGTAGTATTTTGGGACAGGGCTCTTCCAGCACTGAAGCTTTCTTT.

The chain carries TRBV5-1 and TRBJ2-3; D gene ambiguous. V was trimmed by 2 bases and J by 5 bases, leaving 12 bases between them. This CDR3 region has 14 residues. Germline V gene sequence: CDR1 SGHRS, CDR2 YFSETQ. The CDR3 nucleotides read TGCGCCAGCAGCTTTAGCTTTGTATTAGATACGCAGTATTTT. This encodes CASSFSFVLDTQYF.

This clone showed up just once. The CDR3 region has the DNA TGTGCCAGCAGTGAAGGGGCCAGGGGTGGCACAGATACGCAGTATTTT. As protein: CASSEGARGGTDTQYF. V is TRBV2 and J is TRBJ2-3; D might be TRBD1 (6 bases). With 1 base removed from V and 1 base from J, the gap between germline ends came to 12 bases. The CDR3 totals 16 residues. Germline CDR1 and CDR2: SNHLY and FYNNEI. Drawing the rest from reference TRBV2 and TRBJ2-3, the complete variable domain is EPEVTQTPSHQVTQMGQEVILRCVPISNHLYFYWYRQILGQKVEFLVSFYNNEISEKSEIFDDQFSVERPDGSNFTLKIRSTKLEDSAMYFCASSEGARGGTDTQYFGPGTRLTVL.

The chain carries TRBV19 and TRBJ2-1, with TRBD1 matching 8 bases. Germline V lookup: CDR1 LNHDA, CDR2 SQIVND (reference sequence). The CDR3 consists of 13 residues. Trimming cost V 1 base and J 9 bases; bases outside gene matches: 2. The CDR3 bases are TGTGCCAGTAGTATAGGTACAGGGGGTGAGCAGTTCTTC. It specifies CASSIGTGGEQFF.

The rearrangement joins TRBV4-1 to TRBJ2-5, with 10 bases aligning to TRBD2. V dropped 0 bases and J dropped 4; count of bases not matched to a gene: 14. The germline CDR1 and CDR2 sequences are MGHRA and YSYEKL. The CDR3 contains 19 residues. This chain's CDR3 is CASSQEYWTSGNNGETQYF. The CDR3 nucleotides are TGCGCCAGCAGCCAAGAGTATTGGACTAGCGGTAATAATGGAGAGACCCAGTACTTC.

The chain is built from TRBV5-1 and TRBJ2-1; 7 bases are shared with TRBD1. CDR1 and CDR2 (germline): SGHRS, YFSETQ. With 5 bases clipped from V and 0 bases from J, the junction kept 8 bases outside the gene matches. The CDR3 spans 16 residues. In nucleotides, the CDR3 is TGCGCCAGCAGTGACAGGGAAGGGTACTCCTACAATGAGCAGTTCTTC. Its translation is CASSDREGYSYNEQFF.

The gene calls are TRBV10-3 and TRBJ1-3; 8 nucleotides align to TRBD1. The CDR3 is 14 residues long. Germline loops: CDR1 ENHRY, CDR2 SYGVKD. Trimming at V came to 5 bases and at J to 6 bases, leaving 6 bases not matched to a gene. Written as DNA, the CDR3 is TGTGCCATCAGTAAACAGGGGGTTGTAAACACCATATATTTT. Translation: CAISKQGVVNTIYF.

The V and J genes are TRBV5-1 and TRBJ2-1, with 8 positions matching TRBD1. The CDR3 contains 14 residues. After removal of 4 bases from V and 6 bases from J, the junction contained 6 bases not matched to a gene. Germline V gene sequence: CDR1 SGHRS, CDR2 YFSETQ. CDR3 sequence reads: CASSPMTGANEQFF. The CDR3, as DNA: TGCGCCAGCAGCCCTATGACAGGGGCCAATGAGCAGTTCTTC.

The chain recombines TRBV21-1 with TRBJ1-5. TRBV21-1 is termed a pseudogene. The CDR3 length is 17 residues. The CDR3, as DNA: TGTGCCAGCAGCAAAGGGGAGGACACCCATAGCAATCAGCCCCAGCATTTT. Translating gives CASSKGEDTHSNQPQHF.

CDR3 nucleotides: TGTGCCAGCAGCTCGTTCTCTCGGACATACAATGAGCAGTTCTTC. It codes for CASSSFSRTYNEQFF. V gene TRBV7-9 combines with J gene TRBJ2-1; TRBD1 might be the D (5 bases). Germline V gene data show CDR1 as SEHNR and CDR2 as FQNEAQ (reference sequence). The CDR3 has 15 residues. Trimming took off 4 bases at V and 4 bases at J, with 14 bases between the two ends.

This clone is a singleton in its sample. The CDR3 protein is CASSTLNTEAFF. In DNA form, the CDR3 reads TGTGCCAGCAGCACACTGAACACTGAAGCTTTCTTT. V gene TRBV11-2 combines with J gene TRBJ1-1; no firm D call. CDR1 and CDR2 (germline): SGHAT, FQNNGV. V was pared by 5 bases and J by 0 bases, with 4 bases between. This CDR3 has 12 amino acids.

The V and J genes are TRBV27 and TRBJ1-2; TRBD1 might be the D (5 bases). V dropped 2 bases and J dropped 8 bases, with 15 bases sitting between them. CDR1 is MNHEY and CDR2 is SMNVEV in the germline V gene (reference sequence). This CDR3 comprises 14 residues. The CDR3 is CASSLSQGSGGYTF. The DNA of the CDR3 is TGTGCCAGCAGTTTAAGTCAGGGTTCTGGCGGCTACACCTTC.

This chain uses TRBV15 with TRBJ2-5; 7 bases match TRBD1. The CDR3 has 16 amino acids. The V gene end was trimmed by 2 bases and the J gene end by 2 bases; junction bases not matched to a gene: 8. CDR1 is LNHNV and CDR2 is YYDKDF in the germline V gene (reference sequence). This CDR3 is CATSRRPGTVQETQYF. CDR3 coding DNA: TGTGCCACCAGCAGACGCCCCGGGACAGTTCAAGAGACCCAGTACTTC.

This clone has a single count. The V gene is TRBV5-1, the J gene TRBJ1-1; D is uncertain. V was clipped by 2 bases and J by 4 bases, with 9 bases between them. CDR1 is SGHRS and CDR2 is YFSETQ in the germline V gene. The CDR3 length is 13 residues. The CDR3 DNA reads TGCGCCAGCAGCTTCTTTGGGCCCACTGAAGCTTTCTTT. The encoded protein is CASSFFGPTEAFF. The variable domain in full, with the rest retrieved from reference TRBV5-1 and TRBJ1-1, is KAGVTQTPRYLIKTRGQQVTLSCSPISGHRSVSWYQQTPGQGLQFLFEYFSETQRNKGNFPGRFSGRQFSNSRSEMNVSTLELGDSALYLCASSFFGPTEAFFGQGTRLTVV.

This clone has just one count. V gene TRBV6-5 combines with J gene TRBJ1-5; 7 bases are shared with TRBD1. CDR1 MNHEY and CDR2 SVGAGI come from the germline V gene. J gave up 2 bases and V 6 bases, and 4 bases lay outside the gene matches. There are 14 residues in the CDR3. CDR3 protein: CASRHQGGNQPQHF. DNA for the CDR3: TGTGCCAGCAGACACCAGGGGGGCAATCAGCCCCAGCATTTT.

The rearrangement links TRBV7-3 to TRBJ1-2; possible D gene TRBD1, 5 bases. V was pared by 2 bases and J by 1 base, with 5 bases between. The germline V gene has CDR1 SGHTA and CDR2 FQGTGA. The CDR3 totals 13 residues. The CDR3, as DNA: TGTGCCAGCAGCTTAGACAGTAACTATGGCTACACCTTC. It translates to CASSLDSNYGYTF.